These 9 T cell receptor beta chains share one sample of origin, sequenced in a study of tumor and adjacent non-tumor tissue in lung cancer. RNA was extracted from bulk tissue without any cell sorting. This non-tumor lung sample came from over 3 cm beyond the tumor edge. The library came from three nested PCR rounds adapted from ARM-PCR protocols. TCRdb analysed the multiplex PCR reads with MiXCR anew, one entry per CDR3 protein. This table holds about 67,000 distinct CDR3 sequences, around three quarters found once. Input material: distant non-tumor lung tissue. The receptors here all came from a man aged 60-69 years with non-small cell lung cancer.

This clonotype was observed once. At one boundary the junction diverges from the germline segment, which might be a read error. The chain joins TRBV6-6 to TRBJ2-7; the D is unclear. The CDR3 extends over 14 amino acids. CDR1 and CDR2 from the germline V gene are MNHNY and SVGAGI (reference sequence). CDR3 loop: CAISYGLWAYEQYF. The CDR3 DNA is TGTGCCATCAGTTACGGGCTTTGGGCCTACGAGCAATACTTC.

This clonotype was picked up many times. A much bigger clone sits one base away, suggesting this may be a read error. This chain joins TRBV6-5 and TRBJ2-7, with D possibly matching TRBD1 (6 bases). Germline V gene data show CDR1 as MNHEY and CDR2 as SVGAGI. The CDR3 runs 13 residues. Here the CDR3 DNA reads TGTGCCAGCAGTTTAACAGGGTTGGGCGAGCGGTACTTC. Translation: CASSLTGLGERYF.

The V call is TRBV6-1, the J call TRBJ2-1; a weak D match, TRBD1 (5 bases). Germline V gene sequence: CDR1 MNHNS, CDR2 SASEGT. V lost 1 base and J 7 bases, leaving 14 bases between the germline ends. This CDR3 comprises 15 residues. CDR3 sequence reads: CASSEVWGRDNEQFF. The CDR3 DNA follows: TGTGCCAGCAGTGAAGTTTGGGGCAGAGATAATGAGCAGTTCTTC.

In regard to this clonotype: No conserved phenylalanine or tryptophan is present at the end of the CDR3, so a read error is the likely explanation. The J gene is TRBJ2-3, the V gene TRBV5-1; D perhaps matches TRBD1 (6 bases). The germline V gene has CDR1 SGHRS and CDR2 YFSETQ. CDR3 size: 15 residues. Here the CDR3 DNA reads TGCACCAGCAGCCCCGGGACACAAGCCACAGATACGCAGTATTAT. It specifies CTSSPGTQATDTQYY.

Worth noting for this clonotype: A much larger clone differs from this one at a single base, so this may be a read error. This chain uses TRBV14 with TRBJ2-5, with TRBD2 matching over 9 bases. The CDR3 extends over 16 amino acids. Germline lookup yields CDR1 SGHDN and CDR2 FVKESK. The trim removed 3 bases at V and 3 bases at J, leaving 8 bases unmatched. This CDR3 reads CASSHWTSAREETQYF. CDR3 DNA: TGTGCCAGCAGCCATTGGACTAGCGCGAGGGAAGAGACCCAGTACTTC.

This clonotype was counted at least ten times. V usage is TRBV28 and J usage is TRBJ1-2, with D possibly being TRBD1 (5 bases). The CDR3 is made up of 17 amino acids. Germline CDR1 and CDR2: MDHEN and SYDVKM. V dropped 6 bases and J dropped 4 bases, with 24 bases sitting between them. CDR3: CASRKGPGSRVTYGYTF. CDR3 sequence (DNA): TGTGCCAGCAGGAAAGGTCCAGGGTCCAGGGTGACCTATGGCTACACCTTC.

V and J are TRBV20-1 and TRBJ1-1; possibly TRBD1 for D (5 bases). Germline values: CDR1 DFQATT, CDR2 SNEGSKA (reference sequence). CDR3 size: 14 residues. Between the trimmed V and J ends, which lost 7 bases and 2 bases, there was a span of 17 bases. In nucleotides, the CDR3 is TGCAGTGGGGGGAGGATGGCCCTAAACACTGAAGCTTTCTTT. Translated, it gives CSGGRMALNTEAFF.

Turning to this clonotype: Its ends do not fully match the called genes, so a read error is possible. The rearrangement joins TRBV13 to TRBJ2-3, with D maybe TRBD1 (5 bases). The CDR3 loop spans 15 amino acids. The germline V gene encodes CDR1 PRHDT and CDR2 FYEKMQ (reference sequence). In DNA form, the CDR3 reads TGTGCCACCAGCTTAGAGAGACAGAACACAGATACGCAATATTTT. Protein: CATSLERQNTDTQYF.

This clonotype was seen repeatedly, ten times or more. The genes are TRBV6-6 and TRBJ2-5; 9 nucleotides agree with TRBD2. Germline V CDR1 and CDR2: MNHNY, SVGAGI (reference sequence). The CDR3 spans 13 residues. The V gene end was trimmed by 8 bases and the J gene end by 5 bases; junction bases not matched to a gene: 6. CDR3 region: CASLRLAGETQYF. DNA of the CDR3: TGTGCCAGCCTAAGGCTAGCGGGGGAGACCCAGTACTTC.